One sample yielded the 13 T cell receptor beta chains listed below, sequenced in a study of identical twins. TCRdb processed the 5' RACE reads anew with MiXCR; each CDR3 protein has one entry. The sample contains about 570,000 distinct CDR3 sequences, over 8.5% of which appear only once. The sample was also linked to a second study, of yellow fever vaccine responses in identical twins.

The sample was PBMCs. Receptors were obtained from a woman aged 18-29 years in good health.

This clonotype was found many times. The genes are TRBV28 and TRBJ2-7; unclear D gene. The CDR3 has 13 amino acids. Germline V CDR1 and CDR2: MDHEN, SYDVKM. Trimming shortened V by 7 bases and J by 4 bases, and 14 bases separated the two germline ends. The CDR3 bases are TGTGCCAGCACGGGCCCAACAAGATACGAGCAGTACTTC. It codes for CASTGPTRYEQYF.

This clonotype was picked up many times. J is TRBJ1-1 and V is TRBV27; TRBD1 aligns across 11 bases. Trimming removed 2 bases from V and 0 bases from J; junction bases left unmatched: 14. The CDR3 length is 20 residues. Germline loops: CDR1 MNHEY, CDR2 SMNVEV (reference sequence). The CDR3 loop reads CASSLRGGAGQGVLNTEAFF. DNA of the CDR3: TGTGCCAGCAGTTTAAGGGGGGGTGCGGGACAGGGGGTCTTGAACACTGAAGCTTTCTTT.

The table lists this clonotype with a count of one. The CDR3 spells CSPGGTIGLDFFYEQYF. The CDR3 bases are TGCAGCCCCGGGGGGACAATTGGACTAGATTTTTTCTACGAGCAGTACTTC. The chain uses TRBV29-1 and TRBJ2-7, with D maybe TRBD2 (7 bases). CDR3 length: 17 amino acids. The V end was cut by 8 bases, the J end by 3 bases, with 29 bases between. Per the germline V gene, CDR1 is SQVTM and CDR2 is ANQGSEA.

This clonotype turned up a few times. CDR3 coding DNA: TGTGCCAGCAGCTTACTTTTTGGTTCGGCAGAGAACACTGAAGCTTTCTTT. It is translated as CASSLLFGSAENTEAFF. The chain recombines TRBV7-2 with TRBJ1-1; no clear D gene. V lost 2 bases to trimming and J lost 1 base, with 17 bases between them. The CDR3 loop spans 17 amino acids. CDR1 and CDR2 (germline): SGHTA, FQGNSA.

V usage is TRBV5-5 and J usage is TRBJ2-3, with D maybe TRBD1 (6 bases). Trimming pared 3 bases from V and 2 bases from J, leaving 10 bases between. This CDR3 is 14 amino acids long. Per germline, CDR1 SGHKS and CDR2 YYEKEE (reference sequence). The chain's CDR3 is CASSSGALTDTQYF. Here the CDR3 DNA reads TGTGCCAGCAGCTCAGGGGCCCTCACAGATACGCAGTATTTT.

V usage is TRBV7-9 and J usage is TRBJ2-1; 7 positions agree with TRBD2. Trimming cost V 5 bases and J 1 base; bases outside gene matches: 5. This CDR3 is built from 15 residues. Germline loops: CDR1 SEHNR, CDR2 FQNEAQ (reference sequence). CDR3 protein: CASSAGDRSYNEQFF. The CDR3 coding sequence is TGTGCCAGCAGCGCGGGGGATCGGTCCTACAATGAGCAGTTCTTC.

The genes are TRBV5-1 and TRBJ2-3; possible D gene TRBD2, 7 bases. Germline CDR1 SGHRS, CDR2 YFSETQ. The CDR3 is made up of 15 amino acids. Between the trimmed V and J ends, which lost 4 bases and 5 bases, there was a span of 17 bases. The CDR3 spells CASSLRGAGGDTQYF. The CDR3 DNA reads as TGCGCCAGCAGCCTTCGGGGGGCCGGAGGAGATACGCAGTATTTT.

This clonotype was observed many times. The V and J genes are TRBV5-1 and TRBJ1-2; 7 positions match TRBD1. There are 13 residues in the CDR3. The germline V gene has CDR1 SGHRS and CDR2 YFSETQ. After removal of 4 bases from V and 10 bases from J, the junction contained 10 bases not matched to a gene. The CDR3 DNA follows: TGCGCCAGCAGCGAGGGCCGGGACAGAGACTACACCTTC. Residues: CASSEGRDRDYTF. The whole variable domain, remainder taken from reference TRBV5-1 and TRBJ1-2, is KAGVTQTPRYLIKTRGQQVTLSCSPISGHRSVSWYQQTPGQGLQFLFEYFSETQRNKGNFPGRFSGRQFSNSRSEMNVSTLELGDSALYLCASSEGRDRDYTFGSGTRLTVV.

The J gene is TRBJ2-1, the V gene TRBV6-1, with 8 bases that match TRBD1. CDR1 and CDR2 from the germline V gene are MNHNS and SASEGT. The CDR3 loop spans 15 amino acids. Unmatched junction bases numbered 7, after V lost 6 bases and J lost 3 bases. The CDR3 sequence is CASRTGQGGYNEQFF. CDR3 DNA: TGTGCCAGCAGAACTGGACAGGGAGGCTACAATGAGCAGTTCTTC.

This clonotype came up a few times. The J gene is TRBJ2-7, the V gene TRBV27; D is possibly TRBD2 (5 bases). This CDR3 is 15 amino acids long. V dropped 6 bases and J dropped 0 bases, with 15 bases sitting between them. Germline V gene sequence: CDR1 MNHEY, CDR2 SMNVEV (reference sequence). CDR3 coding DNA: TGTGCCAGCAGCTCAGAGGGAGTCGGCTCCTACGAGCAGTACTTC. Its protein product is CASSSEGVGSYEQYF.

There are many counts of this clonotype. This sequence joins TRBV12-3 or TRBV12-4 and TRBJ1-4; D uncertain. Trimming stripped 3 bases from V and 4 bases from J, with 12 bases between. The CDR3 is made up of 15 amino acids. DNA of the CDR3: TGTGCCAGCAGTTTGCGGCGTCAGCTTAATGAAAAACTGTTTTTT. Its translation is CASSLRRQLNEKLFF.

The table lists this clonotype with a few counts. This rearrangement joins TRBV27 to TRBJ2-1; 8 nucleotides agree with TRBD2. The ends lost 5 bases at V and 8 bases at J; junction bases unmatched: 8. This CDR3 region has 14 residues. Germline assignment: CDR1 MNHEY and CDR2 SMNVEV (reference sequence). The CDR3 region has the DNA TGTGCCAGCAGTCCCAAAGGACTAGCCTATGAGCAGTTCTTC. This translates into CASSPKGLAYEQFF.

This clonotype was counted ten times or more. The genes are TRBV6-2 or TRBV6-3 and TRBJ2-7, with D unclear. CDR3 size: 15 residues. The V gene lost 0 bases and the J gene lost 7 bases, with 16 bases spanning the gap. Germline V CDR1 and CDR2: MNHEY, SVGEGT. Here the CDR3 DNA reads TGTGCCAGCAGTTACTCTGGCCTCCAGCTCAGAGAGCAGTACTTC. Protein: CASSYSGLQLREQYF.